This T cell receptor beta chain derives from a study of T cell changes during pregnancy in multiple sclerosis. The table came from immunoSEQ multiplex PCR; TCRdb's copy has only in-frame clones and leaves some out. The profile covers 85,000 to 100,000 clones, with 85% to 95% appearing a single time and 2% to 2.5% taken by the ten largest. V was pared by 8 bases and J by 7 bases, with 8 bases of the junction left unmatched. Germline lookup yields CDR1 MNHEY and CDR2 SMNVEV (reference sequence). The CDR3 spans 15 residues. This TCR came from a female donor with multiple sclerosis, enrolled in a pregnancy study. The sequencing used peripheral blood, collected after pregnancy. The rearrangement joins TRBV27 to TRBJ2-1; TRBD2 aligns across 13 bases. CDR3 coding DNA: TGTGCCAGCTGTAGTACTAGCGGGGGGGTGAATGAGCAGTTCTTC. The encoded protein is CASCSTSGGVNEQFF.